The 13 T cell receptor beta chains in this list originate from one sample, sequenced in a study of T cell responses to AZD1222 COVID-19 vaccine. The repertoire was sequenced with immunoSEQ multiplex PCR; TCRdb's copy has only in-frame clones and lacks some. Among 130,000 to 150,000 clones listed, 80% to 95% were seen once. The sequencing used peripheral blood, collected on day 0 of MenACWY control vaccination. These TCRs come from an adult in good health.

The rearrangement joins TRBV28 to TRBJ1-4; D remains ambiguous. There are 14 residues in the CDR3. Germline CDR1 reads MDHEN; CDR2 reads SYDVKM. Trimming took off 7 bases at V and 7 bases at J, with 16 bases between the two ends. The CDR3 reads CASMGAGEGEKLFF. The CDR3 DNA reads TGTGCCAGCATGGGAGCGGGAGAAGGTGAAAAACTGTTTTTT.

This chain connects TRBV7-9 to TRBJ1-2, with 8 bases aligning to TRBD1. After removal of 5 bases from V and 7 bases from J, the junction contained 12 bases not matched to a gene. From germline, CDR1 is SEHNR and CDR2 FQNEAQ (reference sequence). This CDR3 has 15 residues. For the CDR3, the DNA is TGTGCCAGCAGCCCCTTTGCGACAGGGGAGGGTGGCTACACCTTC. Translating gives CASSPFATGEGGYTF. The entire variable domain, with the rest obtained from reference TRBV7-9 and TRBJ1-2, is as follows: DTGVSQNPRHKITKRGQNVTFRCDPISEHNRLYWYRQTLGQGPEFLTYFQNEAQLEKSRLLSDRFSAERPKGSFSTLEIQRTEQGDSAMYLCASSPFATGEGGYTFGSGTRLTVV.

The CDR3 DNA follows: TGTGCCAGCAGCGTAGGGCAAGGGGAGACCCAGTACTTC. Translated, it gives CASSVGQGETQYF. The chain joins TRBV9 to TRBJ2-5; D gene uncertain. The CDR3 covers 13 residues. Per germline, CDR1 SGDLS and CDR2 YYNGEE. The ends were cut back, 0 bases at V and 5 bases at J, with 8 bases in the middle.

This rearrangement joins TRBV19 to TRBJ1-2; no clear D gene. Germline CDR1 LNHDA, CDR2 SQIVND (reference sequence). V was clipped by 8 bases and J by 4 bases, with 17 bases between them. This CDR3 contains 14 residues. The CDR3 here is CASALSGEGYGYTF. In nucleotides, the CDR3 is TGTGCCAGTGCCCTTAGTGGGGAGGGCTATGGCTACACCTTC.

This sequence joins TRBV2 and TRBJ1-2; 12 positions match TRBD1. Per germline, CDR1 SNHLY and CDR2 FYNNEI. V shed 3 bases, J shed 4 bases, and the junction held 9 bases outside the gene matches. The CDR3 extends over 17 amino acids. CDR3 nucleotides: TGTGCCAGCAGTGACTTGGGACAGGGGGCACGTAGCTATGGCTACACCTTC. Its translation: CASSDLGQGARSYGYTF.

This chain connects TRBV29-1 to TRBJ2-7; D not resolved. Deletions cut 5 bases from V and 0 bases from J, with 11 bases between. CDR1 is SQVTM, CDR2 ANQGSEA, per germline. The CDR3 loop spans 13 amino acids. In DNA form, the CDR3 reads TGCAGCGTTCAGCCCCGGAGCTCCTACGAGCAGTACTTC. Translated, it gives CSVQPRSSYEQYF.

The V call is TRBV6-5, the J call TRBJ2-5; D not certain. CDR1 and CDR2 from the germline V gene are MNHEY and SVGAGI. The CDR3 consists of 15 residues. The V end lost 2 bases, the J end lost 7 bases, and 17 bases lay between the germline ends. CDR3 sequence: CASSYGRWQSGTQYF. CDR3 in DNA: TGTGCCAGCAGTTACGGGCGGTGGCAATCCGGGACCCAGTACTTC.

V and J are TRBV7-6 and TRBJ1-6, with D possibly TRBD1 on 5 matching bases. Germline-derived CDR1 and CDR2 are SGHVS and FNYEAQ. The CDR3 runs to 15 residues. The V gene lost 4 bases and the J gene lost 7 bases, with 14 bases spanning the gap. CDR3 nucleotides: TGTGCCAGCAGCTACGGGGGAAATAGGAATTCACCCCTCCACTTT. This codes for CASSYGGNRNSPLHF. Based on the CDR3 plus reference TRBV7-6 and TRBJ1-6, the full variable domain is GAGVSQSPRYKVTKRGQDVALRCDPISGHVSLYWYRQALGQGPEFLTYFNYEAQQDKSGLPNDRFSAERPEGSISTLTIQRTEQRDSAMYRCASSYGGNRNSPLHFGNGTRLTVT.

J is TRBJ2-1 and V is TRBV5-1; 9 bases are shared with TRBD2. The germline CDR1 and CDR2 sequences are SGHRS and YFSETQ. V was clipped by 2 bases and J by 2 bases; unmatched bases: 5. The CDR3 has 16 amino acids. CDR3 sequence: CASSLKVAGAYNEQFF. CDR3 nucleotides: TGCGCCAGCAGCTTAAAGGTAGCGGGGGCCTACAATGAGCAGTTCTTC.

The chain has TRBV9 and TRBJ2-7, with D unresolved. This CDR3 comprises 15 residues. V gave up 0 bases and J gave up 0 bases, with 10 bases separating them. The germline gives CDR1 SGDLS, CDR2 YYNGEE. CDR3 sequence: CASSVDPVSSYEQYF. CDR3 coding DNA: TGTGCCAGCAGCGTAGATCCCGTGAGCTCCTACGAGCAGTACTTC.

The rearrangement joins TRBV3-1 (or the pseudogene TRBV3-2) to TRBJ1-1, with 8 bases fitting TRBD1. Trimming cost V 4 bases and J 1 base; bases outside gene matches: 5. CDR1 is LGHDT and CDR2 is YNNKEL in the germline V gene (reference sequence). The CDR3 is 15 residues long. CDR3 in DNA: TGTGCCAGCAGCCCAGGGGGCCGGACGAACACTGAAGCTTTCTTT. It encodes CASSPGGRTNTEAFF.

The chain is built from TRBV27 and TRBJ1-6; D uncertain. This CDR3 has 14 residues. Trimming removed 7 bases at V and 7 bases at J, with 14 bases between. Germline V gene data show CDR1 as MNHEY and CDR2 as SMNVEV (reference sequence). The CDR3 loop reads CASMAATVNSPLHF. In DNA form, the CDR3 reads TGTGCCAGCATGGCGGCGACCGTCAATTCACCCCTCCACTTT.

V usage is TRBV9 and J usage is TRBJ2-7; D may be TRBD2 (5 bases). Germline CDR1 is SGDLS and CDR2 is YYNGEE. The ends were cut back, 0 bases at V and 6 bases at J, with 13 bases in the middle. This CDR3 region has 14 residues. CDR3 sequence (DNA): TGTGCCAGCAGCGTAGACCCCGAGGGCTTCGAGCAGTACTTC. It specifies CASSVDPEGFEQYF.